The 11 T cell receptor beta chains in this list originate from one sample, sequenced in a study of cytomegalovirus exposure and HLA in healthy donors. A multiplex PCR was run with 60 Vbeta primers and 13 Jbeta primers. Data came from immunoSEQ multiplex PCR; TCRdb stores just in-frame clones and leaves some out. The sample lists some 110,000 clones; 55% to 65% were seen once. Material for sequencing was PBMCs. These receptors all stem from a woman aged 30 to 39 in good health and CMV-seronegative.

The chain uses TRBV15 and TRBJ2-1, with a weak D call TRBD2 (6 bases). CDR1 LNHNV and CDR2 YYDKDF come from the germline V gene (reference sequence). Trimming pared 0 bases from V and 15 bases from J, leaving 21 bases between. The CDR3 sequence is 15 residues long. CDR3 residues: CATSRDSGTGDVAFF. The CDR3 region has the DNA TGTGCCACCAGCAGAGATTCCGGGACGGGGGATGTGGCGTTCTTC.

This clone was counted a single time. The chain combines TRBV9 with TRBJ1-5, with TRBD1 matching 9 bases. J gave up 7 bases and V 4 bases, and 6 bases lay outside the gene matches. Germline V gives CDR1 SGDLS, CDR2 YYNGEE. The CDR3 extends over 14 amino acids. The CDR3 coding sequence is TGTGCCAGCAGCCAAGGGACAGGGAGCCAGCCCCAGCATTTT. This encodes CASSQGTGSQPQHF. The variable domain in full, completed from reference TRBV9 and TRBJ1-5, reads DSGVTQTPKHLITATGQRVTLRCSPRSGDLSVYWYQQSLDQGLQFLIQYYNGEERAKGNILERFSAQQFPDLHSELNLSSLELGDSALYFCASSQGTGSQPQHFGDGTRLSIL.

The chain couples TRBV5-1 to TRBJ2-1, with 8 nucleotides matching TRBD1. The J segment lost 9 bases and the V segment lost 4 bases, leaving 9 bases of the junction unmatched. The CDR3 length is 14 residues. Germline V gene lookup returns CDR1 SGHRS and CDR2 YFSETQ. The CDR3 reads CASSVRQGIGEQFF. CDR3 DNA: TGCGCCAGCAGCGTGAGACAGGGGATAGGTGAGCAGTTCTTC.

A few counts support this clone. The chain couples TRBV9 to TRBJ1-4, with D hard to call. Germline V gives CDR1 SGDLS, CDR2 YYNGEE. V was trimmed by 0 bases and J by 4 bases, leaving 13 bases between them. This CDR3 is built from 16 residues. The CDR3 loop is CASSVDERQNNEKLFF. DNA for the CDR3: TGTGCCAGCAGCGTAGACGAACGACAAAATAATGAAAAACTGTTTTTT.

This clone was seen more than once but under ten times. The CDR3 reads CASSFGGRYEQFF. The CDR3 region has the DNA TGTGCCAGCAGCTTCGGCGGGAGATATGAGCAGTTCTTC. The chain combines TRBV7-8 with TRBJ2-1, with 7 positions matching TRBD2. The CDR3 is 13 residues long. Germline trimming cut 3 bases from V and 8 bases from J; bases unmatched to any gene: 4. Germline V CDR1 and CDR2: SGHVS, FQNEAQ.

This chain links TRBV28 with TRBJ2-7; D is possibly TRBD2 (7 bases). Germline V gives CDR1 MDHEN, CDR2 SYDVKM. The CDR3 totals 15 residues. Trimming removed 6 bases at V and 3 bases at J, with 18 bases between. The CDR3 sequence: CASRPRGGRVYEQYF. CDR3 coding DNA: TGTGCCAGCAGACCCCGAGGGGGGAGGGTCTACGAGCAGTACTTC. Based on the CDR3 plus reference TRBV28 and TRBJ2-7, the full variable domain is DVKVTQSSRYLVKRTGEKVFLECVQDMDHENMFWYRQDPGLGLRLIYFSYDVKMKEKGDIPEGYSVSREKKERFSLILESASTNQTSMYLCASRPRGGRVYEQYFGPGTRLTVT.

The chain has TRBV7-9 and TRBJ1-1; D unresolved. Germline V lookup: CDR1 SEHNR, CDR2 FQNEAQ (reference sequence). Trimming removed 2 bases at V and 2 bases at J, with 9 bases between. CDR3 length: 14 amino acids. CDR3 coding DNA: TGTGCCAGCAGCTTAACGAGCCTTAACACTGAAGCTTTCTTT. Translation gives CASSLTSLNTEAFF.

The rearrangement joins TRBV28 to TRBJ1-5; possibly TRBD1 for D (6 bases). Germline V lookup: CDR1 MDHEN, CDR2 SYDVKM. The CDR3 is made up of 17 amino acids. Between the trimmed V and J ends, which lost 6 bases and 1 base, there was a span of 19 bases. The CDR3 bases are TGTGCCAGCAGCCCCACAGGGTTGGAGCAGAGCAATCAGCCCCAGCATTTT. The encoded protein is CASSPTGLEQSNQPQHF.

CDR3 sequence (DNA): TGTGCCTGGAGACTAGCGCAACAAGAGACCCAGTACTTC. Translated, it gives CAWRLAQQETQYF. V gene TRBV30 combines with J gene TRBJ2-5, with 7 bases identical to TRBD2. CDR1 is GTSNPN, CDR2 SVGIG, per germline (reference sequence). CDR3 length equals 13 residues. After removal of 3 bases from V and 2 bases from J, the junction contained 3 bases not matched to a gene.

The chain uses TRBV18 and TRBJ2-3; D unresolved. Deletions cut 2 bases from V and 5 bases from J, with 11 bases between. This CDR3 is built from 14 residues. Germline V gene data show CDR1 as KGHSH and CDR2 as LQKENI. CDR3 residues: CASSPFQREDTQYF. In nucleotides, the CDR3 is TGTGCCAGCTCACCATTCCAGCGAGAAGATACGCAGTATTTT.

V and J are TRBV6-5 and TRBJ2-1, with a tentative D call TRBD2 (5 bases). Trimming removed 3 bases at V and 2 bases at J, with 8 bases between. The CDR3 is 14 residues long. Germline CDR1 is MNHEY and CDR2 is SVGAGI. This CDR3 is CASSYTRTYNEQFF. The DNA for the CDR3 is TGTGCCAGCAGTTATACTAGAACCTACAATGAGCAGTTCTTC.